The T cell receptor beta chain described here comes from a study of blood T cell repertoires in COVID-19. Profiling relied on immunoSEQ multiplex PCR, and the TCRdb table lists in-frame clones only, not all of them. The sample consists of fewer than 65,000 clones, about nine tenths of them appearing once. Sequencing used peripheral blood. The clonotype was recovered from a human donor in a cohort sampled during active COVID-19.

Here the CDR3 reads CAWNRDTEAFF. DNA of the CDR3: TGTGCCTGGAACAGGGACACTGAAGCTTTCTTT. This chain links TRBV30 with TRBJ1-1, with D perhaps TRBD1 (6 bases). The V end lost 4 bases, the J end lost 3 bases, and 6 bases lay between the germline ends. This CDR3 region has 11 residues. The germline V gene has CDR1 GTSNPN and CDR2 SVGIG (reference sequence).